This TCR beta chain is from a study of cytomegalovirus exposure and HLA in healthy donors. Study at large: From around 180 million T cells, an earlier analysis saw 100 million to 140 million unique TCR beta sequences.

The CDR3 sequence is 15 residues long. Germline V lookup: CDR1 LGHNA, CDR2 YNFKEQ. Trimming left V 4 bases short and J 6 bases short, with 17 bases between. This cohort consisted of healthy bone marrow donors. This clone has more than one count but fewer than ten. Its specificity is unknown. Study findings and constraints: In a later analysis, HLA-C alleles had the fewest associated TCRs, DRB1 alleles the most.

It was with 60 Vbeta and 13 Jbeta primers that the PCR ran. Some clones are missing from TCRdb's copy, which holds only in-frame ones; the method was immunoSEQ multiplex PCR. The table shows 200,000 to 250,000 clones, with less than 85% occurring only once. The rearrangement joins TRBV4-2 to TRBJ2-3; D might be TRBD2 (7 bases). Sequenced input: PBMCs. This clonotype was sampled from a young man in good health and CMV-seronegative. CDR3: CASSLGTTQGDTQYF. The DNA of the CDR3 is TGTGCCAGCAGCCTAGGGACTACCCAGGGGGATACGCAGTATTTT.